The 31 T cell receptor beta chains reported below all come from one sample, sequenced in a study of blood T cell repertoires in COVID-19. Using immunoSEQ multiplex PCR, the repertoire was profiled, and TCRdb retains in-frame clones only, with some absent. The sample records some 57,000 clones, about 84% being singletons. The sequenced sample consisted of peripheral blood. The receptors were gathered from a woman of 80 years or more with acute or convalescent COVID-19.

The chain has TRBV7-9 and TRBJ2-1; TRBD1 matches 9 bases. CDR3 length: 16 amino acids. Germline V gene sequence: CDR1 SEHNR, CDR2 FQNEAQ (reference sequence). With V trimmed by 5 bases and J by 3 bases, 8 bases remained unmatched. This CDR3 is CASSPRTGESYNEQFF. DNA of the CDR3: TGTGCCAGCAGCCCCCGGACAGGGGAGAGCTACAATGAGCAGTTCTTC.

The DNA of the CDR3 is TGTGCCAGCAGCCTTATCGCGGACAACGTGAACACTGAAGCTTTCTTT. This translates into CASSLIADNVNTEAFF. The chain uses TRBV5-6 and TRBJ1-1; TRBD1 is a possible D gene (5 bases). CDR1 and CDR2 (germline): SGHDT, YYEEEE. The CDR3 totals 16 residues. Trimming pared 4 bases from V and 0 bases from J, leaving 16 bases between.

The V gene is TRBV5-1, the J gene TRBJ2-5; D unresolved. Germline CDR1 and CDR2: SGHRS and YFSETQ. This CDR3 region has 14 residues. Between the trimmed V and J ends, which lost 2 bases and 1 base, there was a span of 9 bases. CDR3 residues: CASSFSHPQETQYF. CDR3 in DNA: TGCGCCAGCAGCTTTTCCCATCCCCAAGAGACCCAGTACTTC.

The V and J genes are TRBV9 and TRBJ1-6; 8 bases agree with TRBD1. V lost 0 bases and J lost 9; bases outside the gene matches: 5. The CDR3 loop spans 15 amino acids. The germline V gene encodes CDR1 SGDLS and CDR2 YYNGEE. The CDR3 here is CASSVGGTGASPLHF. CDR3 sequence (DNA): TGTGCCAGCAGCGTAGGAGGGACAGGTGCTTCACCCCTCCACTTT.

This chain connects TRBV30 to TRBJ2-2; 11 bases match TRBD2. The CDR3 length is 14 residues. With 7 bases clipped from V and 4 bases from J, the junction kept 5 bases outside the gene matches. Germline-derived CDR1 and CDR2 are GTSNPN and SVGIG (reference sequence). The CDR3 spells CAFSGGAVTGELFF. In nucleotides, the CDR3 is TGTGCCTTTAGCGGGGGGGCCGTCACCGGGGAGCTGTTTTTT.

The V and J genes are TRBV10-3 and TRBJ1-1, with 8 bases matching TRBD1. With V trimmed by 2 bases and J by 11 bases, 13 bases remained unmatched. The CDR3 runs to 15 residues. Germline V CDR1 and CDR2: ENHRY, SYGVKD. The CDR3 reads CAISEGQGEVRGAFF. The CDR3 DNA reads as TGTGCCATCAGTGAGGGACAGGGAGAAGTGCGGGGGGCTTTCTTT.

J is TRBJ2-7 and V is TRBV28; 8 bases align to TRBD1. V lost 7 bases to trimming and J lost 0 bases; unmatched junction nucleotides: 8. Germline-derived CDR1 and CDR2 are MDHEN and SYDVKM. This CDR3 contains 15 residues. The CDR3 DNA is TGTGCCAGCACCTCAGGGGGCCTCAGCTCCTACGAGCAGTACTTC. Protein product: CASTSGGLSSYEQYF.

The chain has TRBV2 and TRBJ1-5; no reliable D call. Trimming removed 0 bases from V and 4 bases from J, with 4 bases in between. The CDR3 runs 13 residues. CDR1 SNHLY and CDR2 FYNNEI come from the germline V gene. CDR3 in DNA: TGTGCCAGCAGTGAAGCAGCGAATCAGCCCCAGCATTTT. This sequence encodes CASSEAANQPQHF.

This clone occurred once. The CDR3 sequence: CASSLTGTNYGYTF. In nucleotides, the CDR3 is TGTGCCAGCAGTTTAACAGGGACTAACTATGGCTACACCTTC. The chain links TRBV7-8 to TRBJ1-2, with D possibly matching TRBD1 (6 bases). Per germline, CDR1 SGHVS and CDR2 FQNEAQ. V was clipped by 6 bases and J by 0 bases, with 11 bases between them. The CDR3 has 14 amino acids.

This clone was detected once. This chain connects TRBV12-3 or TRBV12-4 to TRBJ2-7; D is ambiguous. This CDR3 has 9 amino acids. Trimming left V 10 bases short and J 3 bases short, with 4 bases between. CDR3 nucleotide sequence: TGTGCCACCTTCTACGAGCAGTACTTC. Translated: CATFYEQYF.

The J gene is TRBJ1-1, the V gene TRBV18; 7 nucleotides line up with TRBD1. The germline gives CDR1 KGHSH, CDR2 LQKENI. V lost 0 bases to trimming and J lost 4 bases; unmatched junction nucleotides: 8. The CDR3 covers 16 residues. The DNA of the CDR3 is TGTGCCAGCTCACCACCGGGACAGACCCTGAGCACTGAAGCTTTCTTT. It translates to CASSPPGQTLSTEAFF.

The chain couples TRBV6-1 to TRBJ2-1, with TRBD2 identical over 10 bases. From germline, CDR1 is MNHNS and CDR2 SASEGT. The CDR3 length is 13 residues. The V gene end was trimmed by 3 bases and the J gene end by 15 bases; junction bases not matched to a gene: 8. The CDR3, as DNA: TGTGCCAGCAGTGACCCTAGCGGGGGCCGGTCGTTCTTC. It translates to CASSDPSGGRSFF.

The chain carries TRBV5-4 and TRBJ2-2; TRBD2 aligns across 12 bases. The CDR3 covers 16 residues. Germline CDR1 reads SGHNT; CDR2 reads YYREEE (reference sequence). V was pared by 4 bases and J by 4 bases, with 5 bases of the junction left unmatched. In DNA form, the CDR3 reads TGTGCCAGCAGCCACGGGACTAGCGGGTCCACCGGGGAGCTGTTTTTT. Its translation: CASSHGTSGSTGELFF.

V usage is TRBV2 and J usage is TRBJ2-3; 7 bases map to TRBD2. CDR1 and CDR2 (germline): SNHLY, FYNNEI. Trimming at V came to 5 bases and at J to 1 base, leaving 6 bases not matched to a gene. The CDR3 extends over 15 amino acids. The CDR3 bases are TGTGCCAGCAGTACCCGGGGGGACCGCACAGATACGCAGTATTTT. This translates into CASSTRGDRTDTQYF.

The gene calls are TRBV27 and TRBJ2-5; 7 nucleotides align to TRBD2. Trimming took 5 bases from V and 5 from J; bases not matched to a gene: 8. Germline values: CDR1 MNHEY, CDR2 SMNVEV (reference sequence). This CDR3 region has 14 residues. In DNA form, the CDR3 reads TGTGCCAGCAGTGTACTAGCGAGAGGGGAGACCCAGTACTTC. Its protein is CASSVLARGETQYF.

The chain links TRBV5-1 to TRBJ2-5; 8 positions match TRBD2. V was pared by 2 bases and J by 4 bases, with 16 bases of the junction left unmatched. CDR3 length: 18 amino acids. Germline assignment: CDR1 SGHRS and CDR2 YFSETQ. This CDR3 is CASSFHHHRAGAGETQYF. The DNA of the CDR3 is TGCGCCAGCAGCTTTCATCATCATCGAGCGGGAGCTGGAGAGACCCAGTACTTC.

Here the CDR3 DNA reads TGTGCCTGGAACCTTCTAGCGGGAACCTACAATGAGCAGTTCTTC. Its protein is CAWNLLAGTYNEQFF. The rearrangement uses TRBV30 and TRBJ2-1; 9 bases fit TRBD2. The CDR3 is 15 residues long. The trim removed 4 bases at V and 2 bases at J, leaving 6 bases unmatched. The germline V gene encodes CDR1 GTSNPN and CDR2 SVGIG (reference sequence).

The gene calls are TRBV5-1 and TRBJ2-2; the match to TRBD2 covers 10 bases. This CDR3 has 17 amino acids. CDR1 and CDR2 (germline): SGHRS, YFSETQ. After removal of 2 bases from V and 0 bases from J, the junction contained 4 bases not matched to a gene. The CDR3 bases are TGCGCCAGCAGCTTTCTAGCGGGGGATCCGAACACCGGGGAGCTGTTTTTT. Protein sequence: CASSFLAGDPNTGELFF. Variable domain in full (rest from reference TRBV5-1 and TRBJ2-2): KAGVTQTPRYLIKTRGQQVTLSCSPISGHRSVSWYQQTPGQGLQFLFEYFSETQRNKGNFPGRFSGRQFSNSRSEMNVSTLELGDSALYLCASSFLAGDPNTGELFFGEGSRLTVL.

The chain uses TRBV5-1 and TRBJ2-1; 11 bases agree with TRBD2. V gave up 1 base and J gave up 2 bases; unmatched junction bases: 17. The CDR3 runs 21 residues. The germline CDR1 and CDR2 sequences are SGHRS and YFSETQ. The CDR3 DNA is TGCGCCAGCAGCTTGAGGCAGGAGGGGAGTAGCGGGGGGGCCCCCTACAATGAGCAGTTCTTC. Protein: CASSLRQEGSSGGAPYNEQFF.

V gene TRBV18 combines with J gene TRBJ1-1; 10 positions agree with TRBD1. V was clipped by 3 bases and J by 6 bases; unmatched bases: 1. This CDR3 has 13 residues. The V gene's germline CDR1 is KGHSH and CDR2 LQKENI. This CDR3 is CASSPGTGAEAFF. In nucleotides, the CDR3 is TGTGCCAGCTCACCCGGGACAGGGGCTGAAGCTTTCTTT.

The chain combines TRBV6-5 with TRBJ1-6; no clear D gene. Germline CDR1 reads MNHEY; CDR2 reads SVGAGI. The CDR3 spans 15 residues. Trimming shortened V by 6 bases and J by 7 bases, and 16 bases separated the two germline ends. The CDR3 DNA reads as TGTGCCAGCAGGCCCCGGGAGGGAAGGAATTCACCCCTCCACTTT. This translates into CASRPREGRNSPLHF.

V and J are TRBV4-2 and TRBJ2-7, with TRBD1 matching 7 bases. This CDR3 region has 16 residues. V lost 0 bases to trimming and J lost 4 bases; unmatched junction nucleotides: 9. The V gene's germline CDR1 is LGHNA and CDR2 YNFKEQ. The CDR3 DNA reads TGTGCCAGCAGCCAAGAGTGGACAGGTAGGACTTACGAGCAGTACTTC. Its protein is CASSQEWTGRTYEQYF.

V is TRBV3-1 (or the pseudogene TRBV3-2) and J is TRBJ1-3, with 9 bases matching TRBD1. Germline V lookup: CDR1 LGHDT, CDR2 YNNKEL (reference sequence). The CDR3 has 16 amino acids. Trimming took 1 base from V and 4 from J; bases not matched to a gene: 5. Here the CDR3 reads CASSQVQGAPGNTIYF. In DNA, the CDR3 is TGTGCCAGCAGCCAAGTACAGGGGGCGCCGGGAAACACCATATATTTT.

V and J are TRBV3-1 (or the pseudogene TRBV3-2) and TRBJ1-4, with TRBD1 identical over 7 bases. CDR1 LGHDT and CDR2 YNNKEL come from the germline V gene (reference sequence). The CDR3 is 19 amino acids. The junction had 11 bases not matched to a gene; V was cut back by 1 base and J by 0 bases. CDR3 bases: TGTGCCAGCAGCCAAGGGGCCGGGACAGAGCACTCAACTAATGAAAAACTGTTTTTT. Encoded protein: CASSQGAGTEHSTNEKLFF.

As DNA, the CDR3 is TGTGCCAGCCGTATGCAGCGGGGGAACTACAATGAGCAGTTCTTC. This translates into CASRMQRGNYNEQFF. The genes are TRBV2 and TRBJ2-1; 8 nucleotides align to TRBD2. J lost 3 bases, V lost 8 bases, and 9 bases had no gene match. The CDR3 sequence is 15 residues long. Germline V lookup: CDR1 SNHLY, CDR2 FYNNEI.

The CDR3 coding sequence is TGTGCCAGCAGCCAAGGACTATACAATGAGCAGTTCTTC. Translation gives CASSQGLYNEQFF. The rearrangement uses TRBV14 and TRBJ2-1; D perhaps matches TRBD2 (5 bases). The CDR3 is made up of 13 amino acids. CDR1 is SGHDN and CDR2 is FVKESK in the germline V gene. Trimming took off 1 base at V and 4 bases at J, with 5 bases between the two ends.

The chain has TRBV30 and TRBJ1-1, with a tentative D call TRBD1 (6 bases). Deletions cut 1 base from V and 5 bases from J, with 11 bases between. Germline loops: CDR1 GTSNPN, CDR2 SVGIG (reference sequence). The CDR3 totals 13 residues. The CDR3 bases are TGTGCCTGGAGTGCATTGGGGACAACTGAAGCTTTCTTT. As protein: CAWSALGTTEAFF.

J is TRBJ2-5 and V is TRBV24-1; the match to TRBD2 covers 10 bases. The V gene end was trimmed by 3 bases and the J gene end by 5 bases; junction bases not matched to a gene: 8. The length of the CDR3 is 16 residues. CDR1 and CDR2 from the germline V gene are KGHDR and SFDVKD. CDR3 in amino acids: CATSDPAGGPRETQYF. DNA of the CDR3: TGTGCCACCAGTGATCCAGCGGGAGGGCCAAGGGAGACCCAGTACTTC.

The rearrangement links TRBV5-1 to TRBJ2-5, with 11 bases that match TRBD2. This CDR3 is 14 amino acids long. CDR1 is SGHRS and CDR2 is YFSETQ in the germline V gene. The ends lost 7 bases at V and 5 bases at J; junction bases unmatched: 7. The CDR3 DNA follows: TGCGCCAGCTCAAATAGCGGGGGGGCGGAGACCCAGTACTTC. This gives the protein CASSNSGGAETQYF.

V is TRBV30 and J is TRBJ2-7; D may be TRBD1 (6 bases). V dropped 0 bases and J dropped 6 bases, with 12 bases sitting between them. The germline CDR1 and CDR2 sequences are GTSNPN and SVGIG (reference sequence). This CDR3 is 13 amino acids long. The CDR3 protein is CAWSVLAGAEQYV. In nucleotides, the CDR3 is TGTGCCTGGAGTGTGTTGGCAGGGGCCGAGCAGTACGTC.

In its sample, this clone is medium-sized. The CDR3 spells CATTGLAGNEQFF. For the CDR3, the DNA is TGTGCCACGACCGGACTAGCGGGCAATGAGCAGTTCTTC. V is TRBV19 and J is TRBJ2-1, with TRBD2 matching 11 bases. From germline, CDR1 is LNHDA and CDR2 SQIVND (reference sequence). The CDR3 loop spans 13 amino acids. Losses at the gene ends were 10 bases for V and 6 bases for J; bases not matched to a gene: 5.